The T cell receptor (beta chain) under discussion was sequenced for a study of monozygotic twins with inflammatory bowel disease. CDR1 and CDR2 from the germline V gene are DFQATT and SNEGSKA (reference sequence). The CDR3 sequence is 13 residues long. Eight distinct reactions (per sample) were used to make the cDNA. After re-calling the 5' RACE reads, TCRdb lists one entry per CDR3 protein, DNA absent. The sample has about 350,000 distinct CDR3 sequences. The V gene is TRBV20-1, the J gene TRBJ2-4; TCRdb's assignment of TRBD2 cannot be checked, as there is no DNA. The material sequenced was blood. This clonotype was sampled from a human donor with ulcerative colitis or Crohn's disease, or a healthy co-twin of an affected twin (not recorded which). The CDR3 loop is CSAFSGGKNIQYF.